The clone carrying this T cell receptor (beta chain) is large (0.1 to 1%) by frequency. Antigen specificity is unknown. This CDR3 has 15 residues. Germline V gives CDR1 LGHNA, CDR2 YSLEER. This sample was included in a study of T cells expressing NK-cell markers. The wider study: Sequencing covered eight donors, seven HCMV-seropositive and one seronegative. General study points: NKG2C+ dominant clonotype frequencies in five or six donors were about 1.0-7.5% of CD8+ T cells.

Using the 5' RACE reads, TCRdb records one entry per CDR3 protein without DNA. Seen in this sample are over 550 distinct CDR3 sequences; the ten most common clones hold approximately 22%. Specimen: blood T cells: a sorted CD56 or NKG2C T cell subset, CD4+ or CD8+ T cells, or bulk PBMC T cells (not recorded which). This sequence joins TRBV4-3 and TRBJ1-2; the TRBD1 assignment by TCRdb is unverifiable without DNA. The TCR was taken from a woman aged 18 to 75 in good health. The chain's CDR3 is CASSQGTGEAYGYTF.